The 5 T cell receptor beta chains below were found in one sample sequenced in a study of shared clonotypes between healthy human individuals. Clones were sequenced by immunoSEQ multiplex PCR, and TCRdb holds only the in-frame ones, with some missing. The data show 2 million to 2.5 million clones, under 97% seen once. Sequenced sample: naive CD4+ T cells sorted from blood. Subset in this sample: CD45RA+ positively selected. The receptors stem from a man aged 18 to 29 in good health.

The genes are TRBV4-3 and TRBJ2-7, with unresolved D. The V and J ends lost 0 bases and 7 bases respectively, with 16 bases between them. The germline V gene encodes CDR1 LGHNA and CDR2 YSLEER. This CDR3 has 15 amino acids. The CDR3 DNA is TGCGCCAGCAGCCAAGAAGAAAGCTCTTCCCTGGAGCAGTACTTC. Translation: CASSQEESSSLEQYF.

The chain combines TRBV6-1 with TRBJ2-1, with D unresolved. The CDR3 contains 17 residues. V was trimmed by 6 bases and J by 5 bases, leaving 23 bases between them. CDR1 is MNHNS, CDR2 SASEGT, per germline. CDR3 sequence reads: CASRESHGDLLNNEQFF. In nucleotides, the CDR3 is TGTGCCAGCAGAGAAAGTCACGGAGACTTACTTAACAATGAGCAGTTCTTC.

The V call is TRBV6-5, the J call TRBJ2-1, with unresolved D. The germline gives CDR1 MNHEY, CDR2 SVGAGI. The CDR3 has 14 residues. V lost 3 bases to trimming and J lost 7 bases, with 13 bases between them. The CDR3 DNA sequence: TGTGCCAGCAGTTATGAGCTAGGGTCAAATGAGCAGTTCTTC. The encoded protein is CASSYELGSNEQFF.

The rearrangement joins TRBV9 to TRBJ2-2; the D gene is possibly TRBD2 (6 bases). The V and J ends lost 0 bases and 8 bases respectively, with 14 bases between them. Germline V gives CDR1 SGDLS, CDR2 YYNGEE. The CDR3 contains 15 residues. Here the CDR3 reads CASSVGGEALGELFF. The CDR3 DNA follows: TGTGCCAGCAGCGTAGGAGGGGAGGCACTGGGGGAGCTGTTTTTT.

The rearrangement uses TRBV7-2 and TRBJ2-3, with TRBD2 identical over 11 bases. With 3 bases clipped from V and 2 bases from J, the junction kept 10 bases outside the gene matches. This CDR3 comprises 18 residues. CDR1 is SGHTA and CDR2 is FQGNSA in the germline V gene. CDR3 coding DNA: TGTGCCAGCAGCTTGACCCTGGGACTAGCGGCCTCCACAGATACGCAGTATTTT. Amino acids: CASSLTLGLAASTDTQYF.